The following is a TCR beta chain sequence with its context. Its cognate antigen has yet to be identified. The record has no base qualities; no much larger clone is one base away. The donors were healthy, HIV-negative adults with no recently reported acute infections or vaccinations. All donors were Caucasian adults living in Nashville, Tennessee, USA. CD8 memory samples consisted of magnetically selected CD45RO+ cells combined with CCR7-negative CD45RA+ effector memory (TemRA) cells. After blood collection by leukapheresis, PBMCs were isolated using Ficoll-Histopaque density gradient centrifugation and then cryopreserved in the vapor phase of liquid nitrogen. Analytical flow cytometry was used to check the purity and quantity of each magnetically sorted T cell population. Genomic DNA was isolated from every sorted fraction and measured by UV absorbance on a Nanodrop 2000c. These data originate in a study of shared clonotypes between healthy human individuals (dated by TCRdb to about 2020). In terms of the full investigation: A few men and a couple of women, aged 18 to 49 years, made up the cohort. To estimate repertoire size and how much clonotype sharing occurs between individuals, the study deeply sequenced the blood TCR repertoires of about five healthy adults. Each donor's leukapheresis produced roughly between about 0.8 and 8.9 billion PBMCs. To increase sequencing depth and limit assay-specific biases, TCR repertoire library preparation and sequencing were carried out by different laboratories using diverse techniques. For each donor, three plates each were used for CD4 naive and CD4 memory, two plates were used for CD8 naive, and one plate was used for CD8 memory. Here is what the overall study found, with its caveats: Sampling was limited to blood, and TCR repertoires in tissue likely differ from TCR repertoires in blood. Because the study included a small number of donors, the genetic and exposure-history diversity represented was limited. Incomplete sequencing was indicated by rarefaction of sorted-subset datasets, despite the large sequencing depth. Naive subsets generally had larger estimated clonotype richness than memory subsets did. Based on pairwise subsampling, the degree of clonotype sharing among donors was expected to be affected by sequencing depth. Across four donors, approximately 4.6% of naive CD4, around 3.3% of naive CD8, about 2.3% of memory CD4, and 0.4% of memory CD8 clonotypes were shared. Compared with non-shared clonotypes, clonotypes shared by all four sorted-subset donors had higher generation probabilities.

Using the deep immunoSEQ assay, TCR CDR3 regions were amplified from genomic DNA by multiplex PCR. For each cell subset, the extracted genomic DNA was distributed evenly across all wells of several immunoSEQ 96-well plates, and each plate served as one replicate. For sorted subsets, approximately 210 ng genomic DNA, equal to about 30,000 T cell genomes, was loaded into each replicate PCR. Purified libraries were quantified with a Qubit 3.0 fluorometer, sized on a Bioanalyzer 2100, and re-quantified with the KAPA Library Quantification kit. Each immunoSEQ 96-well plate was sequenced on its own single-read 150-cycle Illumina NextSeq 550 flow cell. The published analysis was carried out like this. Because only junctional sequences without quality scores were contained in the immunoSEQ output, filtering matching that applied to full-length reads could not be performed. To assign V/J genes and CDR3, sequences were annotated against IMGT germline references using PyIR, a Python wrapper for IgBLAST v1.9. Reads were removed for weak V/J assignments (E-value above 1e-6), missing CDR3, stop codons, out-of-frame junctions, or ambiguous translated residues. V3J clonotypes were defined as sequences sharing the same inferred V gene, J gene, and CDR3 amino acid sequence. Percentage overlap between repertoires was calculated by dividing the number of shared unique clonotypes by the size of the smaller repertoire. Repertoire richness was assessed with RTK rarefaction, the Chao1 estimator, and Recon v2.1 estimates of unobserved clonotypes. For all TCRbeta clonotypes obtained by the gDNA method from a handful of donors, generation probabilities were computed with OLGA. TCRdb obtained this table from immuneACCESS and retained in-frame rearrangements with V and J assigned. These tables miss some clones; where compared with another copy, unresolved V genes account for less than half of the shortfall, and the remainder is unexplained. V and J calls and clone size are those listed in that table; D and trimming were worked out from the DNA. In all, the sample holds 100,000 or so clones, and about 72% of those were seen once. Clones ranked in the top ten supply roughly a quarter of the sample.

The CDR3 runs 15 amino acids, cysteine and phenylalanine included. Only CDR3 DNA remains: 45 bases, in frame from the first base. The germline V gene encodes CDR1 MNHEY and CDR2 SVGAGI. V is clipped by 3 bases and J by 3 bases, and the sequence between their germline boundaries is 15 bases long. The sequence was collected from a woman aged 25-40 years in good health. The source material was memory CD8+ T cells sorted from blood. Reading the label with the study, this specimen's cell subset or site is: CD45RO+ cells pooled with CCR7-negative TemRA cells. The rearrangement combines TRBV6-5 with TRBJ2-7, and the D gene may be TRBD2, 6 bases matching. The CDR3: CASSYRVLGGYEQYF. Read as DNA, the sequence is TGTGCCAGCAGTTATAGAGTACTCGGGGGCTACGAGCAGTACTTC.